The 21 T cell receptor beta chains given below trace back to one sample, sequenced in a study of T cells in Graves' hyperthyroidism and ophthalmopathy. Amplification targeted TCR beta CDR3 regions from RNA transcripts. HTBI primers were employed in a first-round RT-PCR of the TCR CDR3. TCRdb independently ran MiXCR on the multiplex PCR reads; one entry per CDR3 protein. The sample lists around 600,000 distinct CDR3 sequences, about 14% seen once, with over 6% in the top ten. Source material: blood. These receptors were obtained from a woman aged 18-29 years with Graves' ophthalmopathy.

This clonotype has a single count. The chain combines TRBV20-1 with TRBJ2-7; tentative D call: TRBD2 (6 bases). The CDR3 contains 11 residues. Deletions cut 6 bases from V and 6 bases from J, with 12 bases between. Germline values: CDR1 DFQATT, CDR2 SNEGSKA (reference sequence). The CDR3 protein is CSASLASEQYF. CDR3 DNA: TGCAGTGCCTCACTAGCAAGCGAGCAGTACTTC.

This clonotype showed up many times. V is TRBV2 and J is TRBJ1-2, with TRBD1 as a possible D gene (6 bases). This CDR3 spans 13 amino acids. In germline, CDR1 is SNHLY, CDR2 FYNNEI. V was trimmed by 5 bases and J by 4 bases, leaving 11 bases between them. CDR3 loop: CASSPDSLYGYTF. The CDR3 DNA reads TGTGCCAGCAGTCCGGACAGTCTCTATGGCTACACCTTC.

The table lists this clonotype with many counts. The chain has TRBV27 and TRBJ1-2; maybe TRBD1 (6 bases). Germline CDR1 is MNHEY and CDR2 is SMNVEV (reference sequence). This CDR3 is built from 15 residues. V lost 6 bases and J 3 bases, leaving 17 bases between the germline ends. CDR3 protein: CASSPERGKYYGYTF. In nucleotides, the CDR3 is TGTGCCAGCAGCCCTGAGAGGGGGAAGTACTATGGCTACACCTTC.

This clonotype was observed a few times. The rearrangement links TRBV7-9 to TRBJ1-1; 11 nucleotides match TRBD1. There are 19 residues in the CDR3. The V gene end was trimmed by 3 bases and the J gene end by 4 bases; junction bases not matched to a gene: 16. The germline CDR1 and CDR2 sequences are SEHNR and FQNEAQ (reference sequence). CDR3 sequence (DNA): TGTGCCAGCAGCTTCCGGCGGACAGGGGGCGCAGCCTGGGGCACTGAAGCTTTCTTT. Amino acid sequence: CASSFRRTGGAAWGTEAFF.

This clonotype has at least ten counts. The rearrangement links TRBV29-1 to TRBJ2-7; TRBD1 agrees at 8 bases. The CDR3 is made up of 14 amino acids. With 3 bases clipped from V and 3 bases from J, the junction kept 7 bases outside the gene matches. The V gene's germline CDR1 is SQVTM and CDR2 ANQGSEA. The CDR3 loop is CSVDGAGGDYEQYF. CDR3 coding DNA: TGCAGCGTTGATGGGGCAGGGGGCGACTACGAGCAGTACTTC.

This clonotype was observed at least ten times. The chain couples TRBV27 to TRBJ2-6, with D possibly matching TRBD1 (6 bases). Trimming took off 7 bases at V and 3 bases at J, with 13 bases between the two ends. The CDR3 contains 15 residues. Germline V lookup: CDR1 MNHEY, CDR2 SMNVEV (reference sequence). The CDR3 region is CASTGQPGGANVLTF. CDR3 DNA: TGTGCCAGCACCGGACAGCCAGGTGGGGCCAACGTCCTGACTTTC. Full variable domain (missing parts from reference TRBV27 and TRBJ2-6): EAQVTQNPRYLITVTGKKLTVTCSQNMNHEYMSWYRQDPGLGLRQIYYSMNVEVTDKGDVPEGYKVSRKEKRNFPLILESPSPNQTSLYFCASTGQPGGANVLTFGAGSRLTVL.

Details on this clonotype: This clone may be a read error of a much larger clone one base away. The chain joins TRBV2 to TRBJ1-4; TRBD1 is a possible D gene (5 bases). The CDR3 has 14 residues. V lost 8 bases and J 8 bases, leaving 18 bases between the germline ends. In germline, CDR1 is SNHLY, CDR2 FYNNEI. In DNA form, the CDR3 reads TGTGCCAGCTGGCTATGGCAGGGCGACGAAAAACTGTTTTTT. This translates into CASWLWQGDEKLFF.

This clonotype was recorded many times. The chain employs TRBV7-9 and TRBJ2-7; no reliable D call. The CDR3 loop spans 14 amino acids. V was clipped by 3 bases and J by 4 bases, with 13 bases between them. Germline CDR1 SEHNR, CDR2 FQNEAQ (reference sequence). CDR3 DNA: TGTGCCAGCAGCTTTGGGCTGGGAACTTACGAGCAGTACTTC. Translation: CASSFGLGTYEQYF.

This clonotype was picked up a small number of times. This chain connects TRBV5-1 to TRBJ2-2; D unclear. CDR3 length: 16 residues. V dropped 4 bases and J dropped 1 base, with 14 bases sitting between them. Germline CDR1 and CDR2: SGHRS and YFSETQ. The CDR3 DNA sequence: TGCGCCAGCAGCCCAGACTTGGCAGGGAACACCGGGGAGCTGTTTTTT. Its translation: CASSPDLAGNTGELFF.

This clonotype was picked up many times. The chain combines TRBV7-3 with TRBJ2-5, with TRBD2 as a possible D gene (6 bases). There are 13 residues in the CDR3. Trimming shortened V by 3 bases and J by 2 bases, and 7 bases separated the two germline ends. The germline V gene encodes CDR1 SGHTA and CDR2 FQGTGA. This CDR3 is CASSLRGQETQYF. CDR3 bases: TGTGCCAGCAGCTTGCGGGGTCAAGAGACCCAGTACTTC.

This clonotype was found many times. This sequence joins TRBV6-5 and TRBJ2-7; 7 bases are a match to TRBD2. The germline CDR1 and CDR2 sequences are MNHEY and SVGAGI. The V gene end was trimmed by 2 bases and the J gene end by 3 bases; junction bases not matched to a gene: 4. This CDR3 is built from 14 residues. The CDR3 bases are TGTGCCAGCAGTTACAGCGGGACGGGCTACGAGCAGTACTTC. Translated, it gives CASSYSGTGYEQYF.

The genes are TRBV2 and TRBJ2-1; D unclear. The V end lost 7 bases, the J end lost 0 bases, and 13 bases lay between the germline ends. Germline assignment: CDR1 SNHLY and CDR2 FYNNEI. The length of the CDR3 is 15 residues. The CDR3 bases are TGTGCCAGCAACCCGCACTCAAGCTCCTACAATGAGCAGTTCTTC. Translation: CASNPHSSSYNEQFF. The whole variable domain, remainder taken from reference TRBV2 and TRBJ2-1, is EPEVTQTPSHQVTQMGQEVILRCVPISNHLYFYWYRQILGQKVEFLVSFYNNEISEKSEIFDDQFSVERPDGSNFTLKIRSTKLEDSAMYFCASNPHSSSYNEQFFGPGTRLTVL.

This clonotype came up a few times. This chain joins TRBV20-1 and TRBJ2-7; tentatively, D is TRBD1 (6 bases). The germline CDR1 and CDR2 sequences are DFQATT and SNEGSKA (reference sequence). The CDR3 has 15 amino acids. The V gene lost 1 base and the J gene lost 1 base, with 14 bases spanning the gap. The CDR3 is CSARARTEPSYEQYF. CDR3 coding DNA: TGCAGTGCTAGAGCCCGGACAGAACCTTCCTACGAGCAGTACTTC.

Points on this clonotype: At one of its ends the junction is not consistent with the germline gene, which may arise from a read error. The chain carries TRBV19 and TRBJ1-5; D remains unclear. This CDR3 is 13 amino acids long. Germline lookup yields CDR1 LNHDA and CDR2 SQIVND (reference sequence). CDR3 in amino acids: CAGSWQPNQPQHF. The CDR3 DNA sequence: TGTGCCGGTAGTTGGCAGCCGAATCAGCCCCAGCATTTT.

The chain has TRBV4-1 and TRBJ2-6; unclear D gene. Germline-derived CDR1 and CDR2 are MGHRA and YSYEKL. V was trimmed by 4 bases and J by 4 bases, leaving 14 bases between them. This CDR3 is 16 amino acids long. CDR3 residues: CASSPLDLVGANVLTF. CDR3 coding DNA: TGCGCCAGCAGCCCTCTCGATCTGGTCGGGGCCAACGTCCTGACTTTC.

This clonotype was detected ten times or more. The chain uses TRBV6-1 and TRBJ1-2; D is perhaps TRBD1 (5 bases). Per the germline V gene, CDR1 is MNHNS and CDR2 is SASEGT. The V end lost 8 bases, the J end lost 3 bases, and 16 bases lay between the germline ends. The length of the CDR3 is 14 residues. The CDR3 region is CASSTGGLDYGYTF. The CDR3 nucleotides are TGTGCCAGCTCCACGGGGGGATTGGACTATGGCTACACCTTC.

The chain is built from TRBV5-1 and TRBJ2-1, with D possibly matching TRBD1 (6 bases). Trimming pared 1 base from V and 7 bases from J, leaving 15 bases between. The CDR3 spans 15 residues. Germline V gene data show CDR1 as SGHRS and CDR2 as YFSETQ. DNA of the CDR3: TGCGCCAGCAGCTTGATCGGGACACATGGTAATGAGCAGTTCTTC. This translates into CASSLIGTHGNEQFF.

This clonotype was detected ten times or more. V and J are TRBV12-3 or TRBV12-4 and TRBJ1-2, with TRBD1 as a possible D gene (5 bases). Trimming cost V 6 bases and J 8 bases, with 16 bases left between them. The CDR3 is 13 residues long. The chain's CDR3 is CASRLGRFEGYTF. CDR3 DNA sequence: TGTGCCAGCAGGCTGGGACGTTTTGAGGGCTACACCTTC.

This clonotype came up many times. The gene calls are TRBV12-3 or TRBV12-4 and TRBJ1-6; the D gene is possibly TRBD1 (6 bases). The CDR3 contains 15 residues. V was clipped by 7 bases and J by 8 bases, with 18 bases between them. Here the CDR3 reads CASKGGTRAYSPLHF. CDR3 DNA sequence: TGTGCCAGCAAAGGGGGGACGAGGGCCTATTCACCCCTCCACTTT.

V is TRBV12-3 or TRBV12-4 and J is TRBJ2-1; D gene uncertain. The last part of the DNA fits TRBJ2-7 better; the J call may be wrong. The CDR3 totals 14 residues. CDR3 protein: CASSTTLSYNEQYF. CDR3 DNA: TGTGCCAGCAGCACAACCTTATCCTACAATGAGCAGTACTTC.

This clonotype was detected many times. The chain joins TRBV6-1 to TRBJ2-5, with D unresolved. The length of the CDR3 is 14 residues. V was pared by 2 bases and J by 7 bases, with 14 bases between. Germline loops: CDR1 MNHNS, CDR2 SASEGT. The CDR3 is CASSEPVGGATQYF. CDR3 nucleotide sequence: TGTGCCAGCAGTGAACCTGTTGGTGGAGCGACCCAGTACTTC.